This entry describes one T cell receptor (beta chain). What it binds is not known. This entry belongs to a study of cytomegalovirus exposure and HLA in healthy donors. Study-wide results and limits: Reports indicate that TCR beta sequences accurately predicted the HLA-A and HLA-B alleles of most subjects. Reportedly, cytomegalovirus status was diagnosed with high sensitivity and specificity. In an earlier analysis, most TCR beta V segments were productive about 87% or about 30% of the time. The study listed under 200 cytomegalovirus-associated TCR beta chains.

The germline V and J ends were trimmed by 5 bases and 6 bases, with 17 bases remaining between them. Germline CDR1 SGHRS, CDR2 YFSETQ. CDR3 length: 14 residues. PCR used 60 Vbeta primers and 13 Jbeta primers. The method was immunoSEQ multiplex PCR; TCRdb's version includes in-frame clones alone and lacks a portion of them. The sample lists some 120,000 clones, more than 65% occurring once. The sequence was collected from a man younger than 35 in good health and CMV-seronegative. This chain uses TRBV5-1 with TRBJ2-5; D is unclear. The sample consisted of PBMCs. The CDR3 DNA reads TGCGCCAGCAGTGATCCAACTTTTATTAAGACCCAGTACTTC. Protein product: CASSDPTFIKTQYF.